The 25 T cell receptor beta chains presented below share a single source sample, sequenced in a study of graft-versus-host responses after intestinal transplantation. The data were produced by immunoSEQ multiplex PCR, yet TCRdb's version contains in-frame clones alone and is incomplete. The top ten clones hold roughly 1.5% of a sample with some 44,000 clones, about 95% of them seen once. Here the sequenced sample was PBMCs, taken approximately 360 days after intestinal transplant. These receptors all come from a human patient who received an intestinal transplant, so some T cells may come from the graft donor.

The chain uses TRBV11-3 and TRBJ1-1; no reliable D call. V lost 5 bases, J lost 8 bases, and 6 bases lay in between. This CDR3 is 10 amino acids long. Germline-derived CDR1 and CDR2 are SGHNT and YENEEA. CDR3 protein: CASSPLEAFF. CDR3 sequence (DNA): TGTGCCAGCAGCCCGCTCGAAGCTTTCTTT.

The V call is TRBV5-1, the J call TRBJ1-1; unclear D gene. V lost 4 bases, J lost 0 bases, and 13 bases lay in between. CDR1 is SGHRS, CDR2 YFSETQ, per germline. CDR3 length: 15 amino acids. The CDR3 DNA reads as TGCGCCAGCAGCCGGCGGGCGGGGATGAACACTGAAGCTTTCTTT. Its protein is CASSRRAGMNTEAFF.

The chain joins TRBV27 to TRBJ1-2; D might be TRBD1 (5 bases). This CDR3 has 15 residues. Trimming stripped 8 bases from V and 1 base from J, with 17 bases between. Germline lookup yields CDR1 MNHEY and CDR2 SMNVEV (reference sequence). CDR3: CASLGRQSLNYGYTF. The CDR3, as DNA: TGTGCCAGCTTGGGAAGACAGAGTCTTAACTATGGCTACACCTTC.

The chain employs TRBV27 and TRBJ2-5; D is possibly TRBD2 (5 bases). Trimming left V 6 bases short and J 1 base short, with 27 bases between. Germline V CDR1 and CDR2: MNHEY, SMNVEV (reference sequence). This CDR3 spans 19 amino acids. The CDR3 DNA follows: TGTGCCAGCAGGCTGACCCCCACGACCGGTGCGGAGGTCCAAGAGACCCAGTACTTC. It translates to CASRLTPTTGAEVQETQYF.

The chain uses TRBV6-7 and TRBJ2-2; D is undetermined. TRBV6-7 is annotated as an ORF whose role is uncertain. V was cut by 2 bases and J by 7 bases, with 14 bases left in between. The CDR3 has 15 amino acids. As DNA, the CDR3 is TGTGCCAGCAGTTACCCGATAGGTGGGGTCGGGGAGCTGTTTTTT. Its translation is CASSYPIGGVGELFF.

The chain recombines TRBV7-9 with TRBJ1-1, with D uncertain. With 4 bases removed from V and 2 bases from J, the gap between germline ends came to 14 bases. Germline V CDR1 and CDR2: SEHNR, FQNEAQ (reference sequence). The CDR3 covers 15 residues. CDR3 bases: TGTGCCAGCAGCTCATATTCAACTTTAAACACTGAAGCTTTCTTT. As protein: CASSSYSTLNTEAFF.

This CDR3 is CATEALDYNEQFF. The CDR3 coding sequence is TGTGCCACCGAAGCCCTGGACTACAATGAGCAGTTCTTC. The chain uses TRBV19 and TRBJ2-1; unclear D gene. CDR3 length: 13 residues. CDR1 LNHDA and CDR2 SQIVND come from the germline V gene (reference sequence). V lost 10 bases and J lost 3, with 13 bases in between.

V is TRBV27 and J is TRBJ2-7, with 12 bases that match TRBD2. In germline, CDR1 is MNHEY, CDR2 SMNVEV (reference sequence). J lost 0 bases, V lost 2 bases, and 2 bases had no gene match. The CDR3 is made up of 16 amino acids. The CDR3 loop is CASSLLAGGSSYEQYF. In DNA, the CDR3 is TGTGCCAGCAGTTTACTAGCGGGGGGGAGCTCCTACGAGCAGTACTTC.

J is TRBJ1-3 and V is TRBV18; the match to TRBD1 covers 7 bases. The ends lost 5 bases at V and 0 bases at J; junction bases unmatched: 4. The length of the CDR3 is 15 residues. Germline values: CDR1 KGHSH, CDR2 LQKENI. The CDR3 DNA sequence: TGTGCCAGCTCAGGGACAGCTTCCTCTGGAAACACCATATATTTT. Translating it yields CASSGTASSGNTIYF.

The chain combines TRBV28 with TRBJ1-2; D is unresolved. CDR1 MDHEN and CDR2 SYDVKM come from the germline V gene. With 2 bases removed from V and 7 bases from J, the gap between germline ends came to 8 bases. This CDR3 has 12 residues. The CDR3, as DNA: TGTGCCAGCAGTTTAGGATTCGGTGGCTACACCTTC. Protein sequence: CASSLGFGGYTF.

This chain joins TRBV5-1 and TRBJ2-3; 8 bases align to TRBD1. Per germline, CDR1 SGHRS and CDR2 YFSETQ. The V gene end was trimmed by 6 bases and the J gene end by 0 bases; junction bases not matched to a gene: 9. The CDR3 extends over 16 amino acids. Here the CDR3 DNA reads TGCGCCAGCATCATTGGACAGGGCACTAGCACAGATACGCAGTATTTT. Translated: CASIIGQGTSTDTQYF.

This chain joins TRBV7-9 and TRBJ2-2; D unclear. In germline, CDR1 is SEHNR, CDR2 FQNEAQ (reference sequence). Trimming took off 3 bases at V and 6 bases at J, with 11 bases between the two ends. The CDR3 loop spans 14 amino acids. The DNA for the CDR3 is TGTGCCAGCAGCTTTCTTCTGTTTCCCGGGGAGCTGTTTTTT. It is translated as CASSFLLFPGELFF. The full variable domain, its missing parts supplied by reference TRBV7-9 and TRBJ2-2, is DTGVSQNPRHKITKRGQNVTFRCDPISEHNRLYWYRQTLGQGPEFLTYFQNEAQLEKSRLLSDRFSAERPKGSFSTLEIQRTEQGDSAMYLCASSFLLFPGELFFGEGSRLTVL.

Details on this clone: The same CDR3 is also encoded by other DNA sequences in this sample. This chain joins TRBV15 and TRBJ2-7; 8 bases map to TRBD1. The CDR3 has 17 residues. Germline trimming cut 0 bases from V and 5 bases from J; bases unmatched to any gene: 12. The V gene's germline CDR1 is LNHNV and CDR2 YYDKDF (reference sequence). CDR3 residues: CATSRDLGWTGSHEQYF. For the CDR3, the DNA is TGTGCCACCAGCAGAGATTTGGGGTGGACAGGGTCCCACGAGCAGTACTTC. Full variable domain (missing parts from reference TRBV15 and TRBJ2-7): DAMVIQNPRYQVTQFGKPVTLSCSQTLNHNVMYWYQQKSSQAPKLLFHYYDKDFNNEADTPDNFQSRRPNTSFCFLDIRSPGLGDTAMYLCATSRDLGWTGSHEQYFGPGTRLTVT.

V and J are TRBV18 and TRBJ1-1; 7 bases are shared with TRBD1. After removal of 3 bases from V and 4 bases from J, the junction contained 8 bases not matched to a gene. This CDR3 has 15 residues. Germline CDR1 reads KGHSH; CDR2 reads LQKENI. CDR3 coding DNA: TGTGCCAGCTCACCGTGGGGACAGTCGAGCACTGAAGCTTTCTTT. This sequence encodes CASSPWGQSSTEAFF.

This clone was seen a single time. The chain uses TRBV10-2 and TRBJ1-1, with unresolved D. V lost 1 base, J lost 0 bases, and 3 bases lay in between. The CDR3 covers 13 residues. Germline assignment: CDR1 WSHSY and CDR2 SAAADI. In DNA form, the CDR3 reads TGCGCCAGCAGTGAGTTCATGAACACTGAAGCTTTCTTT. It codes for CASSEFMNTEAFF.

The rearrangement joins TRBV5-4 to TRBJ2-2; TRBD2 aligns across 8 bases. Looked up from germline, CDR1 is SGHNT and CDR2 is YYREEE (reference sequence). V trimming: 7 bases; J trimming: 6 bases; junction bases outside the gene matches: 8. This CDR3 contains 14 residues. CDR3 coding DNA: TGTGCCAGCCACCTCGACGGGGGGGCCGGGGAGCTGTTTTTT. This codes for CASHLDGGAGELFF.

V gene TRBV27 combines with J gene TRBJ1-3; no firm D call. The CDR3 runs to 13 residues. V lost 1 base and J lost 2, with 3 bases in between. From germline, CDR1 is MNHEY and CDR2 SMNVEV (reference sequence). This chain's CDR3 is CASSLYPGNTIYF. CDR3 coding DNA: TGTGCCAGCAGTTTATATCCTGGAAACACCATATATTTT.

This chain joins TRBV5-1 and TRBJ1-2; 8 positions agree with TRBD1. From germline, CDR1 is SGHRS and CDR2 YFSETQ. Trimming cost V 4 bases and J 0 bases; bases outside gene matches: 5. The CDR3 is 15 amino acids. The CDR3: CASSLGDRTNYGYTF. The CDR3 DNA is TGCGCCAGCAGCCTGGGGGACAGGACTAACTATGGCTACACCTTC.

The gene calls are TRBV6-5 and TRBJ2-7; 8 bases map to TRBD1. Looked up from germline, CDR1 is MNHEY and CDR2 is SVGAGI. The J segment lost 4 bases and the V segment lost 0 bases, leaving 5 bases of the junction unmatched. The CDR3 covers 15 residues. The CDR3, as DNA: TGTGCCAGCAGTTACTCCGGGACAGGACTTTACGAGCAGTACTTC. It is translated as CASSYSGTGLYEQYF.

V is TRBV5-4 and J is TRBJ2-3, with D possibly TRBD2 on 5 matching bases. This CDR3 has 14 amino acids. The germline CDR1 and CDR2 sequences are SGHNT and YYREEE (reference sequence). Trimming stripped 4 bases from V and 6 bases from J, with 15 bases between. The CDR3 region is CASSLEGGGDTQYF. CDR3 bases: TGTGCCAGCAGCCTCGAAGGAGGCGGCGATACGCAGTATTTT.

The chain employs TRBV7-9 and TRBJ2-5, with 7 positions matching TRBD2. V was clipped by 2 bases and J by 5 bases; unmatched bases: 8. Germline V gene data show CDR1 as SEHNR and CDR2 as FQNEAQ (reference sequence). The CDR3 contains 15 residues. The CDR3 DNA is TGTGCCAGCAGCTTACCCCTAGCGGACGGGGAGACCCAGTACTTC. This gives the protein CASSLPLADGETQYF.

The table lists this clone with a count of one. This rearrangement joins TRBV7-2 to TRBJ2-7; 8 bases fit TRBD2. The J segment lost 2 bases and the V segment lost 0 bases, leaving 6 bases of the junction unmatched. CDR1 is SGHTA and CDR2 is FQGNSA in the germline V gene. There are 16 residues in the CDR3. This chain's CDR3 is CASSLAPSGGTYEQYF. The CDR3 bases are TGTGCCAGCAGCTTAGCTCCTTCGGGGGGGACCTACGAGCAGTACTTC.

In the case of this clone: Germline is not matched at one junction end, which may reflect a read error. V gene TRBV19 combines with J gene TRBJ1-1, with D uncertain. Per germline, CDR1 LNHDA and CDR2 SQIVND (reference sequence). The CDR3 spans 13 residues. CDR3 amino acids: CAGSIGRDTEAFF. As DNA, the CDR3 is TGTGCCGGTAGTATAGGGAGGGACACTGAAGCTTTCTTT.

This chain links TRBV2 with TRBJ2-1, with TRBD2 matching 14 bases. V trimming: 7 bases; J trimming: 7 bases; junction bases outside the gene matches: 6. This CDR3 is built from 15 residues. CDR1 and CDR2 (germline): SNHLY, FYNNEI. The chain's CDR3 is CASTLGLAGVNEQFF. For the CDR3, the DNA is TGTGCCAGCACCTTGGGACTAGCGGGAGTGAATGAGCAGTTCTTC.

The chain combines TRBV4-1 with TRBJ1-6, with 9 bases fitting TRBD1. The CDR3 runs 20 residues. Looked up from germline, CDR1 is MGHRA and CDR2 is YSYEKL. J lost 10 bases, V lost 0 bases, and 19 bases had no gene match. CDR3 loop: CASSQDSGGLQGARSSPLHF. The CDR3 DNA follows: TGCGCCAGCAGCCAAGATAGCGGGGGTTTACAGGGGGCGCGCAGCTCACCCCTCCACTTT.